The source of this T cell receptor beta chain is a study of T cell repertoires in cytomegalovirus infection. As for the study in general: Evidence of both CMV infection and a matching HLA type came from public TCR beta signatures.

This clonotype was counted between two and nine times. Its specificity is not known. This CDR3 spans 13 amino acids. V shed 5 bases, J shed 11 bases, and the junction held 10 bases outside the gene matches. Germline V CDR1 and CDR2: SGHAT, FQNNGV. Study observations and caveats: CMV carriers having the relevant HLA were flagged by cumulative public TCR beta family frequency. In two of eight donors, the top clonotype was HLA-C-restricted CMV-specific.

In TCRdb, the reads were re-called with MiXCR into one record per CDR3 protein. The profile shows under 600,000 distinct CDR3 sequences, about 15% of them singletons. The TCR was taken from a human donor in good health (CMV status not recorded). Some clones in this sample may be carry-over from other donors' samples. The specimen sequenced was CD8+ T cells from PBMCs. V gene TRBV11-2 combines with J gene TRBJ1-1; 8 nucleotides match TRBD1. The CDR3 coding sequence is TGTGCCAGCAGCATACCGGGACAGGATATCGCTTTCTTT. It yields the protein CASSIPGQDIAFF.